The 10 T cell receptor beta chains below all came from one sample that was sequenced in a study of regulatory dendritic cells for organ transplantation. The repertoire was sequenced with immunoSEQ multiplex PCR; TCRdb's copy has only in-frame clones and lacks some. The sample holds 13,000 or so clones, roughly 90% seen once. CFSE-labeled sorted T cells met regulatory or mature dendritic cells for about five days. No antigen has been assigned to these receptors. Sequenced input: naive CD8+ T cells from blood cultured with regulatory dendritic cells. Indicated subset: CD45RA+ naive T cells. All receptors derive from a human donor in good health.

In this sample, this clone turned up a few times. J is TRBJ1-2 and V is TRBV4-2, with TRBD1 matching over 11 bases. The CDR3 is 16 amino acids. Per the germline V gene, CDR1 is LGHNA and CDR2 is YNFKEQ. Trimming took 0 bases from V and 7 from J; bases not matched to a gene: 7. This chain's CDR3 is CASSQDPQDRGPGYTF. The CDR3 region has the DNA TGTGCCAGCAGCCAAGACCCCCAGGACAGGGGGCCTGGCTACACCTTC.

V gene TRBV18 combines with J gene TRBJ2-3; possible D gene TRBD2, 5 bases. The germline V gene encodes CDR1 KGHSH and CDR2 LQKENI. This CDR3 region has 18 residues. The germline V and J ends were trimmed by 3 bases and 2 bases, with 21 bases remaining between them. The CDR3 DNA follows: TGTGCCAGCTCACCCAGTCGGACCGGGAAGCCTTCCACAGATACGCAGTATTTT. This translates into CASSPSRTGKPSTDTQYF.

This sequence joins TRBV7-9 and TRBJ1-1; D gene ambiguous. The CDR3 sequence is 12 residues long. Germline V lookup: CDR1 SEHNR, CDR2 FQNEAQ (reference sequence). V lost 3 bases and J 5 bases, leaving 7 bases between the germline ends. The CDR3 coding sequence is TGTGCCAGCAGCTTGGCGCCAACTGAAGCTTTCTTT. This sequence encodes CASSLAPTEAFF.

The V and J genes are TRBV7-9 and TRBJ2-1; D is unclear. Looked up from germline, CDR1 is SEHNR and CDR2 is FQNEAQ (reference sequence). This CDR3 has 15 amino acids. The V end lost 11 bases, the J end lost 3 bases, and 20 bases lay between the germline ends. For the CDR3, the DNA is TGTGCCCTCCAAAAACGGGCAGCATTCTACAATGAGCAGTTCTTC. Translation: CALQKRAAFYNEQFF. The full variable domain, its missing parts supplied by reference TRBV7-9 and TRBJ2-1, is DTGVSQNPRHKITKRGQNVTFRCDPISEHNRLYWYRQTLGQGPEFLTYFQNEAQLEKSRLLSDRFSAERPKGSFSTLEIQRTEQGDSAMYLCALQKRAAFYNEQFFGPGTRLTVL.

J is TRBJ2-5 and V is TRBV27, with 9 bases aligning to TRBD1. Losses at the gene ends were 5 bases for V and 4 bases for J; bases not matched to a gene: 8. The germline CDR1 and CDR2 sequences are MNHEY and SMNVEV (reference sequence). There are 15 residues in the CDR3. The chain's CDR3 is CASSTTGGFGETQYF. CDR3 nucleotides: TGTGCCAGCAGTACCACAGGGGGCTTTGGAGAGACCCAGTACTTC.

This clone was picked up one time. This chain connects TRBV5-5 to TRBJ2-2; TRBD1 agrees at 7 bases. The germline CDR1 and CDR2 sequences are SGHKS and YYEKEE (reference sequence). CDR3 length equals 16 residues. Trimming at V came to 1 base and at J to 1 base, leaving 4 bases not matched to a gene. The CDR3 loop is CASSLRDSQNTGELFF. CDR3 nucleotide sequence: TGTGCCAGCAGCTTGCGGGACAGCCAGAACACCGGGGAGCTGTTTTTT.

The gene calls are TRBV29-1 and TRBJ2-4; TRBD1 aligns across 7 bases. V shed 6 bases and J 7 bases; nucleotides not matched to a gene: 9. CDR1 is SQVTM, CDR2 ANQGSEA, per germline. The CDR3 loop spans 13 amino acids. The CDR3 nucleotides read TGCAGCGTATGTACAGGGGATGGGAACATTCAGTACTTC. It is translated as CSVCTGDGNIQYF.

This chain links TRBV7-9 with TRBJ2-7, with D tentatively TRBD1 (6 bases). The germline V and J ends were trimmed by 0 bases and 5 bases, with 11 bases remaining between them. The CDR3 has 14 amino acids. Germline CDR1 reads SEHNR; CDR2 reads FQNEAQ (reference sequence). The CDR3 DNA is TGTGCCAGCAGCTTAGCGTCAGGGGAACACGAGCAGTACTTC. Protein product: CASSLASGEHEQYF.

V and J are TRBV27 and TRBJ2-2; D ambiguous. Germline CDR1 is MNHEY and CDR2 is SMNVEV (reference sequence). This CDR3 comprises 12 residues. Trimming took 7 bases from V and 4 from J, leaving 7 bases between them. The CDR3 DNA reads TGTGCCAGCACTGAAGGCACCGGGGAGCTGTTTTTT. Translation: CASTEGTGELFF.

The CDR3 spells CASSDRGSSGQSGDEQFF. CDR3 nucleotides: TGTGCCAGCTCCGACCGAGGTTCTAGCGGGCAGTCTGGGGATGAGCAGTTCTTC. This chain connects TRBV18 to TRBJ2-1, with 8 bases lining up with TRBD2. V lost 6 bases, J lost 8 bases, and 21 bases stayed unmatched. Germline CDR1 reads KGHSH; CDR2 reads LQKENI. This CDR3 has 18 amino acids.